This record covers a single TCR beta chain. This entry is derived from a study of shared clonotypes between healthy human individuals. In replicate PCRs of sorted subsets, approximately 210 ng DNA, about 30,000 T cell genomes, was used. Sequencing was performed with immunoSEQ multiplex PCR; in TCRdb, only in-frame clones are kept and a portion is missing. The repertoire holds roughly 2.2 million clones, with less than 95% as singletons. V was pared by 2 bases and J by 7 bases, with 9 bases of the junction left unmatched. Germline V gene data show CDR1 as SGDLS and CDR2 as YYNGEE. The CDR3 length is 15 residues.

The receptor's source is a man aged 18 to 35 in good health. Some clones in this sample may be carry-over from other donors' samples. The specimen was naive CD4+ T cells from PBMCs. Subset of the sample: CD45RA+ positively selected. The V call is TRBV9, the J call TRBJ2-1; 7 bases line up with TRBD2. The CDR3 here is CASSVRAGVGNEQFF. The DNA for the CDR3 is TGTGCCAGCAGCGTCCGGGCGGGAGTGGGTAATGAGCAGTTCTTC.